This record covers a single T cell receptor beta chain. The target antigen is unknown. The authors ran the assay at deep level. TCRdb keeps only in-frame clones here, not all; method: immunoSEQ multiplex PCR. The sample comprises roughly 1 million clones, around 78% of which are singletons, and 0.5% to 0.6% rests with the top ten. This specimen comes from a study of shared clonotypes between healthy human individuals. Study results and limitations: Rarefaction exposed incomplete sorted-subset sequencing despite large depth.

Nashville, Tennessee was home to all donors, each a Caucasian adult. CD4+ cells were split into CD45RA+ naive and CD45RA-negative memory subsets. Trimming took 2 bases from V and 5 from J; bases not matched to a gene: 5. CDR1 SNHLY and CDR2 FYNNEI come from the germline V gene. This CDR3 has 14 amino acids. Sequencing input: memory CD4+ T cells from PBMCs. Described subset: CD45RA-negative fraction. The source of this sequence is a young man in good health. Some clones in this sample may be carry-over from other donors' samples. V is TRBV2 and J is TRBJ2-5; TRBD1 matches at 7 bases. The CDR3 loop is CASSEPGGSETQYF. In DNA form, the CDR3 reads TGTGCCAGCAGTGAACCAGGGGGTAGTGAGACCCAGTACTTC.